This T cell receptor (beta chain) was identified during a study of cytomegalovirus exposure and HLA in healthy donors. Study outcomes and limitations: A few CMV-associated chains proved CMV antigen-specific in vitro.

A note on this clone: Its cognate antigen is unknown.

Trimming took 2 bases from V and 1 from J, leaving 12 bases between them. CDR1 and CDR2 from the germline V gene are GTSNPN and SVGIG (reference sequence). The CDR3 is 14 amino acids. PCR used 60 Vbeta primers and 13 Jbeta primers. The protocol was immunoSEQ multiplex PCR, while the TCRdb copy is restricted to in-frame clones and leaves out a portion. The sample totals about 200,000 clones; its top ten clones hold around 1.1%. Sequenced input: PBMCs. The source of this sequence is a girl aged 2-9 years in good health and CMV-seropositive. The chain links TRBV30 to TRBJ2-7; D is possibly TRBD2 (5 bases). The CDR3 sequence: CAWSPPGWSYEQYF. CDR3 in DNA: TGTGCCTGGAGTCCCCCGGGATGGTCCTACGAGCAGTACTTC.